This is a list of T cell receptor beta chains from one sample in a study of CD8+ T cells in alopecia areata. The data were produced by immunoSEQ multiplex PCR, yet TCRdb's version contains in-frame clones alone and is incomplete. The sample has fewer than 250,000 clones; around 60% are singletons. This specimen was CD4+ T cells sorted from blood, taken at week 4, from a patient treated with tofacitinib. The receptors here all came from a human donor with alopecia areata. The CDR3 runs from the conserved cysteine through the conserved F or W. The order of the fields is J gene, V gene, CDR3 protein.

j_gene: TRBJ1-1; v_gene: TRBV29-1; CDR3aa: CSAESSVNTEAFF
j_gene: TRBJ1-5; v_gene: TRBV6-5; CDR3aa: CASSYGGQPQHF
j_gene: TRBJ2-3; v_gene: TRBV19; CDR3aa: CASSAPGGTQYF
j_gene: TRBJ2-1; v_gene: TRBV6-6; CDR3aa: CASSYSSVYNEQFF
j_gene: TRBJ1-6; v_gene: TRBV30; CDR3aa: CACTTMAYNSPLHF
j_gene: TRBJ2-7; v_gene: TRBV6-5; CDR3aa: CASSTRRGRSYEQYF
j_gene: TRBJ2-5; v_gene: TRBV2; CDR3aa: CASKGEGETQYF
j_gene: TRBJ1-4; v_gene: TRBV25-1; CDR3aa: CASSDVRGSEEKLFF
j_gene: TRBJ2-3; v_gene: TRBV11-2; CDR3aa: CASRSAEFTDTQYF
j_gene: TRBJ2-1; v_gene: TRBV11-2; CDR3aa: CASSFGLAANEQFF
j_gene: TRBJ2-5; v_gene: TRBV2; CDR3aa: CASSYGETQYF
j_gene: TRBJ2-5; v_gene: TRBV30; CDR3aa: CAWSVSPGTSGRAGSVETQYF
j_gene: TRBJ2-6; v_gene: TRBV28; CDR3aa: CAISPRLSGANVLTF